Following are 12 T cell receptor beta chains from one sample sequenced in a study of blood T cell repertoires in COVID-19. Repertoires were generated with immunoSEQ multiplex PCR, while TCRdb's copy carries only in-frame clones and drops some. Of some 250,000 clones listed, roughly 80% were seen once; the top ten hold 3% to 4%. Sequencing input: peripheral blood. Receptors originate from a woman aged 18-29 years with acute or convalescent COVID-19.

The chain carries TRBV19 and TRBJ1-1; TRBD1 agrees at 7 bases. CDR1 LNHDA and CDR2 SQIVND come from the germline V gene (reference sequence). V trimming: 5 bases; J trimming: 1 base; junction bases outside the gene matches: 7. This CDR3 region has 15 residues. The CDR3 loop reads CASSSQGLWNTEAFF. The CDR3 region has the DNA TGTGCCAGTAGTTCACAGGGGCTTTGGAACACTGAAGCTTTCTTT.

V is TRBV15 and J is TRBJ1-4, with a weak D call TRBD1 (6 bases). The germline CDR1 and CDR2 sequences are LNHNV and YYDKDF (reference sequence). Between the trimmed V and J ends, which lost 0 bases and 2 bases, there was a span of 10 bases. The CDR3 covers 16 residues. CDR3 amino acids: CATSRDLGATNEKLFF. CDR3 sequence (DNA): TGTGCCACCAGCAGAGATCTGGGGGCCACTAATGAAAAACTGTTTTTT.

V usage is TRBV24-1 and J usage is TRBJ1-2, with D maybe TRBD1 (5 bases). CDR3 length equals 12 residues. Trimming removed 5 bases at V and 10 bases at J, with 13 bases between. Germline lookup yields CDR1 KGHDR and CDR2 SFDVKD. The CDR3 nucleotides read TGTGCCACCAGTGTCGACAGCCTTGTCTACACCTTC. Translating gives CATSVDSLVYTF.

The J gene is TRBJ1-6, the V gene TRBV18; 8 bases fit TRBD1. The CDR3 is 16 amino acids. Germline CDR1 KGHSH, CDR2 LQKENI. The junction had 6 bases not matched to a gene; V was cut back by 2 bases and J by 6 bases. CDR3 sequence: CASSPGTGSGNSPLHF. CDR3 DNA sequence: TGTGCCAGCTCACCAGGGACAGGATCGGGTAATTCACCCCTCCACTTT.

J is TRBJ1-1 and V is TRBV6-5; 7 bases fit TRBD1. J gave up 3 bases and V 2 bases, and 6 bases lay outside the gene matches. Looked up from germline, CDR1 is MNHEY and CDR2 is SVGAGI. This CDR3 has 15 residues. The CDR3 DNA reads TGTGCCAGCAGTTACACAGGGGAATTGGACACTGAAGCTTTCTTT. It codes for CASSYTGELDTEAFF.

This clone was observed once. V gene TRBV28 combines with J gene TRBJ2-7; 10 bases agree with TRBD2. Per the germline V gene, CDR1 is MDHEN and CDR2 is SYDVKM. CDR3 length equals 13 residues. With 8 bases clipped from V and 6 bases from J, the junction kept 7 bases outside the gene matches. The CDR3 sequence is CASELAGWSEQYF. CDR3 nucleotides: TGTGCCAGCGAACTAGCGGGATGGAGCGAGCAGTACTTC.

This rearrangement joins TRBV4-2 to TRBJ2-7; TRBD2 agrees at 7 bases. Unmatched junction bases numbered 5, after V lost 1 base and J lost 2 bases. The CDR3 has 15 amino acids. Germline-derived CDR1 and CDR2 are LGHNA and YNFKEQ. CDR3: CASSQGLAEAYEQYF. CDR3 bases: TGTGCCAGCAGCCAAGGGCTAGCGGAAGCCTACGAGCAGTACTTC.

The CDR3 DNA reads TGCGCCAGCAGTGAGTCCCGGGAGGGCCTGTCCTACGAGCAGTACTTC. Translation gives CASSESREGLSYEQYF. The chain is built from TRBV10-2 and TRBJ2-7; TRBD2 agrees at 8 bases. The CDR3 is 16 residues long. V dropped 0 bases and J dropped 1; count of bases not matched to a gene: 5. The germline V gene has CDR1 WSHSY and CDR2 SAAADI.

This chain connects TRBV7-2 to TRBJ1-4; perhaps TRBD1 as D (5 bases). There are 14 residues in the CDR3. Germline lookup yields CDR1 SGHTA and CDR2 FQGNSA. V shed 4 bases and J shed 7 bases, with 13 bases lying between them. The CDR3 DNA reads TGTGCCAGCAGCTCCCGCCAGGGTGGTGAAAAACTGTTTTTT. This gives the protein CASSSRQGGEKLFF. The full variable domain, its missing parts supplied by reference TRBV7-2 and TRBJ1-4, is GAGVSQSPSNKVTEKGKDVELRCDPISGHTALYWYRQSLGQGLEFLIYFQGNSAPDKSGLPSDRFSAERTGGSVSTLTIQRTQQEDSAVYLCASSSRQGGEKLFFGSGTQLSVL.

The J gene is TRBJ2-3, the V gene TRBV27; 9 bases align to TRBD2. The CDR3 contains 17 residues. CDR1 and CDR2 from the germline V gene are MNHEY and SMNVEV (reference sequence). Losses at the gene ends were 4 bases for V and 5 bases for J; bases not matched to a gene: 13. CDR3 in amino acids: CASSSAAGGPGRDTQYF. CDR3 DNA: TGTGCCAGCAGTTCCGCGGCGGGAGGGCCGGGGAGAGATACGCAGTATTTT.

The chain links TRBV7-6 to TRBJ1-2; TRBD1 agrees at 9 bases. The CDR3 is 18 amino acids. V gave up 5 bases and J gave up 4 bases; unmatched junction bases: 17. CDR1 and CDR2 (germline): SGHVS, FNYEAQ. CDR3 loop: CASSVTSGQGMDGYGYTF. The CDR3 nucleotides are TGTGCCAGCAGCGTTACGTCGGGACAGGGAATGGATGGCTATGGCTACACCTTC.

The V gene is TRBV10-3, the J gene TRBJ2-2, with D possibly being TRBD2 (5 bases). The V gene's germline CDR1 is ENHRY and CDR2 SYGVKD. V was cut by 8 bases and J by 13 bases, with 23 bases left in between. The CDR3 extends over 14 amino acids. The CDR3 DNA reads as TGTGCCATCTCGGTGAGGGCTGAGGGCAGGTTGCTGTTTTTT. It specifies CAISVRAEGRLLFF.